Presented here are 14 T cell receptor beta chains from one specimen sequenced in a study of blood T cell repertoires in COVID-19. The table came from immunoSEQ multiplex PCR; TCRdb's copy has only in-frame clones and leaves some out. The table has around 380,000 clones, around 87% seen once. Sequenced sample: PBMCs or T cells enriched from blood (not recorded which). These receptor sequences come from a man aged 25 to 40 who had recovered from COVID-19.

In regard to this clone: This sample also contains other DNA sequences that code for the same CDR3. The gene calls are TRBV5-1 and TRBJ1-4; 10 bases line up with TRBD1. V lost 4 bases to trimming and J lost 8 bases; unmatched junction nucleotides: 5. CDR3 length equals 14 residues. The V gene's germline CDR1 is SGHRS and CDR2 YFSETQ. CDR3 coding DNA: TGCGCCAGCAGCCCGGGACAGGGGAGAGAAAAACTGTTTTTT. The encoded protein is CASSPGQGREKLFF.

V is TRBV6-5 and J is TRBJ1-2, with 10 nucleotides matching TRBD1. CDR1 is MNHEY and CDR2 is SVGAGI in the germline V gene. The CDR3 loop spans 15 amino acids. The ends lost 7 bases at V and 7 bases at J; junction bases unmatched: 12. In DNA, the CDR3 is TGTGCCAGCATCGAGTCCGGGACAGGGGTTCGTGGCTACACCTTC. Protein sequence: CASIESGTGVRGYTF.

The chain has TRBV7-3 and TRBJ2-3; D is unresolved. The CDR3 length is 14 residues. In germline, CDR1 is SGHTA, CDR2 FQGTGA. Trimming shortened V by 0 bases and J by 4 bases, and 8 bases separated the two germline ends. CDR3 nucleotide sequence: TGTGCCAGCAGCTTAACGGTGTCGGCAGATACGCAGTATTTT. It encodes CASSLTVSADTQYF. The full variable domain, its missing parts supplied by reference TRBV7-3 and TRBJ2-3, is GAGVSQTPSNKVTEKGKYVELRCDPISGHTALYWYRQSLGQGPEFLIYFQGTGAADDSGLPNDRFFAVRPEGSVSTLKIQRTERGDSAVYLCASSLTVSADTQYFGPGTRLTVL.

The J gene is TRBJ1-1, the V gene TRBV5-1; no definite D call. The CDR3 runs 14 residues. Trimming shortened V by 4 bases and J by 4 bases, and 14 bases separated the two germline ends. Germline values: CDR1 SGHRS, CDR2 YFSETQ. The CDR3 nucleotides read TGCGCCAGCAGCCCGGGAGGGATTTCCACTGAAGCTTTCTTT. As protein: CASSPGGISTEAFF.

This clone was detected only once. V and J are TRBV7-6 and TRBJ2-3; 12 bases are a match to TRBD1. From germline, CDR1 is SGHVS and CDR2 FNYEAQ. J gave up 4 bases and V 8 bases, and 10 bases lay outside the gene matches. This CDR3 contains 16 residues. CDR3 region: CASEERGTGGPDTQYF. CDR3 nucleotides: TGTGCCAGCGAAGAGAGGGGGACAGGGGGCCCAGATACGCAGTATTTT. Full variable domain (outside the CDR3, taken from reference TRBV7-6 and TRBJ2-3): GAGVSQSPRYKVTKRGQDVALRCDPISGHVSLYWYRQALGQGPEFLTYFNYEAQQDKSGLPNDRFSAERPEGSISTLTIQRTEQRDSAMYRCASEERGTGGPDTQYFGPGTRLTVL.

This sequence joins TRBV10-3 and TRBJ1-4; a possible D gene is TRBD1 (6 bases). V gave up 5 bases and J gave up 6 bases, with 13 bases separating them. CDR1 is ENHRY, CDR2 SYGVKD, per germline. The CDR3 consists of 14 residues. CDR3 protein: CAISRGAGDEKLFF. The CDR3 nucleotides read TGTGCCATCAGTCGGGGGGCAGGGGATGAAAAACTGTTTTTT.

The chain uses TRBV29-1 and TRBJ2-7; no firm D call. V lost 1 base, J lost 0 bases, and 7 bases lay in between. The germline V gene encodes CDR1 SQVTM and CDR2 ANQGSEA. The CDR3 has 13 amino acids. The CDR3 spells CSVEGVNSYEQYF. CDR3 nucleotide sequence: TGCAGCGTTGAAGGTGTCAACTCCTACGAGCAGTACTTC.

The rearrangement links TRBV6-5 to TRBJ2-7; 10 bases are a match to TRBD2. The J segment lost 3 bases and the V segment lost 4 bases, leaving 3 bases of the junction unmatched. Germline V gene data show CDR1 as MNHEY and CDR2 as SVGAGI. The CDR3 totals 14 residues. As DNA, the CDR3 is TGTGCCAGCAGTTCTCTAGCGGGGGTCTACGAGCAGTACTTC. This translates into CASSSLAGVYEQYF.

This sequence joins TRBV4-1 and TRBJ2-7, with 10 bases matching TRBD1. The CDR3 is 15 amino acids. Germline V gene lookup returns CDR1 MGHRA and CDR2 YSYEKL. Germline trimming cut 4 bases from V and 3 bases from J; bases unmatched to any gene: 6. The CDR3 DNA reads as TGCGCCAGCAGCCTACCGGGACAGGGGTTCTACGAGCAGTACTTC. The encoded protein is CASSLPGQGFYEQYF.

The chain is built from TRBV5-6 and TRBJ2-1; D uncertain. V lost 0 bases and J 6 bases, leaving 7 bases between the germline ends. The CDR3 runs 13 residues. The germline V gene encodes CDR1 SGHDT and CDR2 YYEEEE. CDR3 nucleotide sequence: TGTGCCAGCAGCTTGGGTTCGGGCAATGAGCAGTTCTTC. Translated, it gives CASSLGSGNEQFF.

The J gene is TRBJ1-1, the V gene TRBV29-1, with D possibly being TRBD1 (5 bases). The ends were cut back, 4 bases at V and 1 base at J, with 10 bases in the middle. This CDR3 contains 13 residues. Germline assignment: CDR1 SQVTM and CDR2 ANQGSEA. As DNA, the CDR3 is TGCAGCGTTGTGAGACAGCAGAACACTGAAGCTTTCTTT. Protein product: CSVVRQQNTEAFF. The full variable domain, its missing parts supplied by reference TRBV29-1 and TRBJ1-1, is SAVISQKPSRDICQRGTSLTIQCQVDSQVTMMFWYRQQPGQSLTLIATANQGSEATYESGFVIDKFPISRPNLTFSTLTVSNMSPEDSSIYLCSVVRQQNTEAFFGQGTRLTVV.

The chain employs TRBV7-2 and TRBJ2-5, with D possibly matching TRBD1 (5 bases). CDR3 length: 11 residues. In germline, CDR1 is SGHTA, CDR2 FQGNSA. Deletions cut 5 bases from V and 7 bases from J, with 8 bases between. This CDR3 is CASSAQGTQYF. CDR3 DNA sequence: TGTGCCAGCAGCGCGCAGGGGACCCAGTACTTC.

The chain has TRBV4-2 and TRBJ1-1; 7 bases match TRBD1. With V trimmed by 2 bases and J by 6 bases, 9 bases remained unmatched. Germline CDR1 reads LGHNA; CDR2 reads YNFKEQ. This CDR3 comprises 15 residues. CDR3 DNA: TGTGCCAGCAGCCAATCGGACAGGTTTGGCCCTGAAGCTTTCTTT. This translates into CASSQSDRFGPEAFF.

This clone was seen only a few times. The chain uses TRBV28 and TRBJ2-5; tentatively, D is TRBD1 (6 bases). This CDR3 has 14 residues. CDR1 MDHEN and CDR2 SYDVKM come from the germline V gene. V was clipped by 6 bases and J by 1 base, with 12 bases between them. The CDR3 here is CASSRQAFQETQYF. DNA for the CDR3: TGTGCCAGCAGCAGACAGGCTTTCCAAGAGACCCAGTACTTC. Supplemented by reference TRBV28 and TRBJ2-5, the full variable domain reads DVKVTQSSRYLVKRTGEKVFLECVQDMDHENMFWYRQDPGLGLRLIYFSYDVKMKEKGDIPEGYSVSREKKERFSLILESASTNQTSMYLCASSRQAFQETQYFGPGTRLLVL.